The following is a T cell receptor (beta chain) sequence with its context. The clone's antigen remains unknown. Per-nucleotide qualities are absent, and no much larger clonotype sits a single base away. The data were taken from a study of cytomegalovirus exposure and HLA in healthy donors (dated by TCRdb to 2017 to 2019). About the study as a whole: An earlier analysis of 587 of the donors reported about 260 Gb of sequence data and 100 million to 120 million unique TCR beta sequences obtained from about 200 million T cells. Around 330 gigabases of sequencing data and 70 million to 100 million unique TCR sequences made up an early release that covered some 640 HLA-typed donors. Of the 398 genotyped donors, roughly 76% were placed in the genetic ancestry cluster associated with self-reported Caucasian donors. The study aimed to test whether cataloging public T cell receptors could reveal signatures of past pathogen exposure. Using immunosequencing, the study profiled T cell repertoires from about 650 subjects and related those repertoires to cytomegalovirus serostatus. Along with the 666-subject first cohort, a separate validation cohort of roughly 110 different subjects was used. High-throughput TCR immunosequencing, statistical association of individual TCRs with disease status, and machine learning were combined to predict cytomegalovirus infection status. In a later analysis, previously published TCR beta repertoires from some 640 donors were re-analyzed and high-resolution HLA genotyping was added so that TCR occurrence patterns could be studied. The later analysis used no new phenotypic data to find candidate immune exposures, relying instead on TCR beta sequences and their occurrence across donors. An earlier analysis of 587 of the donors applied high-throughput TCR beta sequencing to assess whether each TCR beta V gene segment acted as functional or pseudogenic. Donor age, sex, ethnicity and CMV serostatus were compiled alongside the repertoire data. A later genetic analysis used genome-wide SNP genotypes for 398 of the 666 donors, treating that subset as a discovery cohort. All discovery cohort repertoires had been generated on a single sequencing platform. HLA typing covered class I and class II loci at four-digit resolution. Typing coverage varied by locus: about 620-630 donors for A, B, C, DRB1 and DQB1; approximately 520 for DQA1; about 570 for DPA1; around 490 for DPB1. Roughly 5 DR-DQ haplotypes were handled as single units for association and clustering because linkage in the cohort was strong. Among a few hundred genotyped donors of the cohort, an average of approximately 240,000 unique TCR beta nucleotide sequences were sequenced per donor, around 20% of them non-productive. The investigation overall reported the following: The sequencing pipeline was judged likely to have produced a cluster of highly shared sequence variants as a technical artifact. The study gave a list of around 170 TCR beta chains associated with cytomegalovirus. In a later analysis, most CMV-associated TCR beta chains were found to appear HLA-restricted, with HLA associations seemingly driven largely by CMV exposure. Immune exposure information for the cohort was limited to CMV serostatus. Strong co-occurrence of HLA alleles, especially DR and DQ, made assigning TCR associations to individual alleles difficult. The cohort was sequenced for TCR beta chains only, and without alpha or paired-chain data the features that could be detected were limited. A later analysis reported that several top co-occurrence clusters appeared linked to parvovirus B19, influenza, CMV and Epstein-Barr virus. At a false discovery rate of 0.05, a later analysis linked some 18,000 TCR beta sequences to specific HLA alleles. In a later genetic analysis, fewer N-insertions in productive TCRs were reported among donors in an Asian-associated ancestry cluster than the roughly 640-donor mean. Roughly uniform sequencing depth across donors was assumed in presence/absence analyses, although this assumption may not hold. A later analysis found that TCR association rates varied across HLA loci, with DRB1 alleles showing the most associated TCRs and HLA-C alleles the fewest. Fewer than 20 rarely observed V segments, including chromosome 9 orphons, were excluded from the earlier analysis of approximately 500 of the donors because counts were too low. Most TCR sequences were seen in very few donors, while some public TCRs were found in many individuals. A further reported finding was that TCR beta sequences accurately predicted the HLA-A and HLA-B alleles for most subjects in the first cohort. Because HLA typing was unavailable for some donors at each locus, only the typed subset was used in association tests. In a later genetic analysis, a missense DCLRE1C variant was associated with V-gene and J-gene trimming of TCR beta chains, and the association was replicated in an independent cohort. Compared with equally common non-associated chains, HLA-associated TCR beta chains in a later analysis were more clonally expanded and had lower generation probabilities. An earlier analysis of some 560 of the donors showed that most TCR beta V segments appeared in productive rearrangements either about 87% or about 30% of the time, which broadly matched IMGT annotations. It was suggested by the authors that the approach could potentially be generalized to other disease states and immunological phenotypes. The classifier was reported to diagnose cytomegalovirus status with high specificity and sensitivity in both the original and validation cohorts. In vitro tests confirmed that three of the cytomegalovirus-associated TCR beta chains recognize cytomegalovirus antigens. Correlated functional status among segregating V segments might be attributable to linkage disequilibrium, but an unknown experimental factor could not be ruled out. The 87-base-pair reads could not distinguish some IMGT-functional V segments, including TRBV6-2 and TRBV6-3, so those segments were excluded.

The V and J ends are trimmed by 2 bases and 4 bases, leaving 12 bases between them. The CDR3 goes from the cysteine to the phenylalanine over 15 residues. Only the CDR3 part of the read is kept: 45 bases, read in frame from the first base. CDR1 and CDR2, looked up from the germline V gene (reference sequence), are LNHDA and SQIVND. The library was prepared using the immunoSEQ multiplex PCR assay. A mixture of 60 forward primers for TCR Vbeta segments and 13 reverse primers for TCR Jbeta segments was used in the multiplex PCR. A multiplex PCR assay on genomic DNA amplified the CDR3 region of rearranged TCR beta genes. On the Illumina HiSeq System, the amplified TCR beta libraries were sequenced as 87-base-pair reads. Per the source publication's procedure: In a later analysis, tens of millions of unique TCR beta chains were counted across the 500 to 850 repertoires, and approximately 11 million of these chains were shared by at least two donors. Raw reads were error-corrected and collapsed into unique sequences by a nearest-neighbor algorithm in which closely related sequences were merged to remove PCR and sequencing errors. V, D and J gene segments were assigned by aligning CDR3 sequences to IMGT reference sequences. Each retained sequence needed at least a six-nucleotide match to both a V gene segment and a J gene segment. Rearrangements were called productive when the CDR3 lacked stop codons and stayed in frame with V and J; all others were non-productive. CDR3 was defined by IMGT convention, running from the second conserved V-encoded cysteine to the conserved J-encoded phenylalanine. The earlier analysis of 450 to 750 of the donors excluded any sequence lacking an unambiguous match to a single V gene segment. In an earlier analysis of approximately 500 of the donors, a V segment was called functional when productive rearrangements were above 56.7%, and segregating when the standard deviation between donors exceeded 5%. To diagnose cytomegalovirus status from the catalog of TCR beta chain sequences, a statistical classification framework was built. A later analysis assigned V and J genes by comparing TCR nucleotide sequences with IMGT/GENE-DB human TR gene sequences. The TCRdist pipeline was used in a later analysis to assign CDR3 sequences and most-parsimonious VDJ recombination scenarios. In a later analysis, every TCR beta chain was defined by the combination of its CDR3 amino acid sequence and its V-gene family, and reads without a unique V-gene family were dropped. As a way to deal with suspected cross-contamination and a sequencing artifact, a later analysis dropped more than 500 nucleotide sequences that were highly shared and had low generation probability. A later analysis calculated a clonal expansion index for each public chain from normalized within-repertoire ranks of inferred template counts. In a later analysis, generation probabilities were computed using a VDJ recombination model fitted to out-of-frame rearrangements, and the results were checked against IGoR. Hypergeometric tests were used in a later analysis to score TCR-TCR, TCR-HLA and TCR-CMV co-occurrence, with a repertoire-size bias correction applied to the TCR pairs. False discovery rates were estimated in a later analysis by permuting HLA or CMV assignments 20 times. In a later analysis, co-occurring TCRs were grouped with DBSCAN, and TCRdist sequence similarity was added when clustering was performed within HLA-allele-positive subsets. Repertoires with fewer than 30,000 or more than 120,000 public chains, plus five repertoires with anomalous nucleotide sharing, were excluded from co-occurrence clustering. TCRdb stores this immuneACCESS table with in-frame sequences only. Part of the clones is absent; in the studies checked, under half of the shortfall reflects unresolved V genes, and no reason is known for the rest. The V and J calls and clone size are taken from that table; D and trimming were inferred from the DNA. This sample is represented by roughly 120,000 clones; about four fifths of them were singletons. The ten biggest clones cover under 1.2% of the sample.

The cohort consisted of more than 650 healthy bone marrow donors. All cohort members were sampled while nominally healthy, although unrecorded immune exposures were likely present. CMV serostatus was positive for around 310 and negative for about 55% of the roughly 670 cohort members, and was not recorded for this donor. Each donor provided a peripheral blood sample, and peripheral blood mononuclear cells were used for TCR beta sequencing. The Qiagen DNeasy Blood Extraction Kit was used to extract genomic DNA from the blood cell samples. The TCR originated in a human donor in good health. The sequencing input was PBMCs. This chain joins TRBV19 to TRBJ2-1; no confident D gene assignment can be made. The base sequence is TGTGCCAGTAGTATAACGGCAGGCAGTTACAATGAGCAGTTCTTC. Its translation is CASSITAGSYNEQFF.